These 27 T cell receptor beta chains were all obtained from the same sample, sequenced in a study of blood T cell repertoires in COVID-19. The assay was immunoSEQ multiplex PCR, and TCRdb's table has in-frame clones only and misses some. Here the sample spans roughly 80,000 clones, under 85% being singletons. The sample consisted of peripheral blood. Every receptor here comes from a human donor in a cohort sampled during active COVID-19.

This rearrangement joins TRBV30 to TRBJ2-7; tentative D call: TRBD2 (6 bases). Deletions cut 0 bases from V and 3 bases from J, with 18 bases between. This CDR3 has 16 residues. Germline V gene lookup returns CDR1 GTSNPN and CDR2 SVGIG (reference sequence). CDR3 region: CAWSVQEGGPLYEQYF. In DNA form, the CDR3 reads TGTGCCTGGAGTGTACAGGAGGGAGGACCTCTCTACGAGCAGTACTTC.

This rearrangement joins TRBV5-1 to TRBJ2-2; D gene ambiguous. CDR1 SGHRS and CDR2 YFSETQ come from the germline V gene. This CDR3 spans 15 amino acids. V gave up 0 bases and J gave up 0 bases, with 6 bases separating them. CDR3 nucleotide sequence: TGCGCCAGCAGCTTGGAAGCCCCGAACACCGGGGAGCTGTTTTTT. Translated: CASSLEAPNTGELFF.

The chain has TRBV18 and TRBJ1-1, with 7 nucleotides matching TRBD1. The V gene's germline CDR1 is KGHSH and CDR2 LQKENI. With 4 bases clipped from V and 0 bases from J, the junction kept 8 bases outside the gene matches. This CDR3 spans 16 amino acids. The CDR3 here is CASSQLDRLMNTEAFF. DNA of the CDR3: TGTGCCAGCTCACAACTGGACAGGCTCATGAACACTGAAGCTTTCTTT.

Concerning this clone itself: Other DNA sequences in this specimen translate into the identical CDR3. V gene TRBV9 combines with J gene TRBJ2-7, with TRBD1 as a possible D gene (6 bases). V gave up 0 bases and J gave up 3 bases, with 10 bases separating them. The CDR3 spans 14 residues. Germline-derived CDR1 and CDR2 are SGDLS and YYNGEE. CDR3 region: CASSVAGGGYEQYF. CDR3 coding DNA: TGTGCCAGCAGCGTAGCTGGGGGCGGCTACGAGCAGTACTTC.

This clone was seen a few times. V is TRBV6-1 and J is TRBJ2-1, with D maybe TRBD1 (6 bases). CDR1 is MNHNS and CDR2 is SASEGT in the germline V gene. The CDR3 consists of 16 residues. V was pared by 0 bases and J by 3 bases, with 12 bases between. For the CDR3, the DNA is TGTGCCAGCAGTGAAGCGAATGGGGGCTTCTACAATGAGCAGTTCTTC. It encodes CASSEANGGFYNEQFF.

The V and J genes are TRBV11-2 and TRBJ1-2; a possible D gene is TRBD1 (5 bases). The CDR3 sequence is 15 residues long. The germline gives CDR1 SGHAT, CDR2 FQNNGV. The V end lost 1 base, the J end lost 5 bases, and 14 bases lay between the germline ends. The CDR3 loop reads CASSLAPTEEYGYTF. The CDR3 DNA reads TGTGCCAGCAGCTTAGCTCCGACAGAGGAATATGGCTACACCTTC.

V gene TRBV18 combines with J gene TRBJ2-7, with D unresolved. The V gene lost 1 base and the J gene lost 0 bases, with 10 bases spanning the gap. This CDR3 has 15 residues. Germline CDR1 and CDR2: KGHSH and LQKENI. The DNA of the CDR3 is TGTGCCAGCTCACCACTCCGGGTTAGCTCCTACGAGCAGTACTTC. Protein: CASSPLRVSSYEQYF.

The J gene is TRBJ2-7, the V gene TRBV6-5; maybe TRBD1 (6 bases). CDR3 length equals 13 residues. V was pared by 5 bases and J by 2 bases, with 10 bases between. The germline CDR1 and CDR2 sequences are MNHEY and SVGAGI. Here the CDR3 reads CASSLTGTYEQYF. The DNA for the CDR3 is TGTGCCAGCAGTCTCACAGGGACCTACGAGCAGTACTTC.

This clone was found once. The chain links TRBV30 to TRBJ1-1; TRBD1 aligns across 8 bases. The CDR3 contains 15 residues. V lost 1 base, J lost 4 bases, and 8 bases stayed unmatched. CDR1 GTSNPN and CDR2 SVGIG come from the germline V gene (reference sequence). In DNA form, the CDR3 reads TGTGCCTGGAGTGCCCGGACAGGGTACGGCACTGAAGCTTTCTTT. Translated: CAWSARTGYGTEAFF.

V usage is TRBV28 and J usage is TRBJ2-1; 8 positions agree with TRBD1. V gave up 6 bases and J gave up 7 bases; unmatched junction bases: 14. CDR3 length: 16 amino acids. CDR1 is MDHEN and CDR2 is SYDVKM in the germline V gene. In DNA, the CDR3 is TGTGCCAGCAGCACGGGCGGGACAGGAGGGTGGAATGAGCAGTTCTTC. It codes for CASSTGGTGGWNEQFF.

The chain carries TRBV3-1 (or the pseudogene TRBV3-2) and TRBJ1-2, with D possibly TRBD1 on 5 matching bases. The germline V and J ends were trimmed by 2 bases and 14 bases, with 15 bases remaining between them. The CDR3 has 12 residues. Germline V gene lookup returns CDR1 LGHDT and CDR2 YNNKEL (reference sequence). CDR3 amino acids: CASSQSSQGGTF. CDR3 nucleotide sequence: TGTGCCAGCAGCCAATCGAGTCAGGGTGGGACCTTC.

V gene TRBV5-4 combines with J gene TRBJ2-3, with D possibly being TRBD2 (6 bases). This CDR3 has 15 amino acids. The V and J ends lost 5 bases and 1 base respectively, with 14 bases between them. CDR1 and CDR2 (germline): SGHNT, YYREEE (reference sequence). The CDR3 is CASSSRASGTDTQYF. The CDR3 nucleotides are TGTGCCAGCAGTTCCCGGGCTAGCGGCACAGATACGCAGTATTTT.

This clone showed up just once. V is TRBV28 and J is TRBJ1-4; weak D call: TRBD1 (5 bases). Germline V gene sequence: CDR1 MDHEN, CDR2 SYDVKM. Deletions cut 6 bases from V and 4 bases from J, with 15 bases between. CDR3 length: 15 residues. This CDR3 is CASSPRTGYNEKLFF. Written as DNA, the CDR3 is TGTGCCAGCAGCCCTAGAACAGGCTATAATGAAAAACTGTTTTTT.

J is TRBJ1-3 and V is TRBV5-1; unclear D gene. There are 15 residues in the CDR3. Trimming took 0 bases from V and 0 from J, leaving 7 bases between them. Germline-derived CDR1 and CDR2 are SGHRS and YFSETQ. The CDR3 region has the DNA TGCGCCAGCAGCTTGGACGGTAGCTCTGGAAACACCATATATTTT. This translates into CASSLDGSSGNTIYF.

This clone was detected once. CDR3 sequence reads: CASSLANGDRSYEQYF. The CDR3 bases are TGTGCCAGCAGCTTGGCTAATGGGGACAGGTCCTACGAGCAGTACTTC. The chain has TRBV5-5 and TRBJ2-7; 8 nucleotides line up with TRBD1. Unmatched junction bases numbered 6, after V lost 0 bases and J lost 1 base. Germline CDR1 SGHKS, CDR2 YYEKEE (reference sequence). There are 16 residues in the CDR3.

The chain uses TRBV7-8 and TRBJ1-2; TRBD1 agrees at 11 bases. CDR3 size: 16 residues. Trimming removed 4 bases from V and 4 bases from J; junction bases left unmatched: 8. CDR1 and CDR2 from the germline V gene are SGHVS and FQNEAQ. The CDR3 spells CASSSRTGGIGYGYTF. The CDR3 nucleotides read TGTGCCAGCAGCTCCCGGACAGGGGGCATTGGCTATGGCTACACCTTC.

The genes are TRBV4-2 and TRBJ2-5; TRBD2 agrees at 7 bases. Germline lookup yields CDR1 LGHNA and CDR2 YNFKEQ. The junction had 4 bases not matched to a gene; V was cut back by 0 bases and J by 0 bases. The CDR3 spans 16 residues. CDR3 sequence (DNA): TGTGCCAGCAGCCAAGATAGTAGCGGGTACCAAGAGACCCAGTACTTC. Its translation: CASSQDSSGYQETQYF.

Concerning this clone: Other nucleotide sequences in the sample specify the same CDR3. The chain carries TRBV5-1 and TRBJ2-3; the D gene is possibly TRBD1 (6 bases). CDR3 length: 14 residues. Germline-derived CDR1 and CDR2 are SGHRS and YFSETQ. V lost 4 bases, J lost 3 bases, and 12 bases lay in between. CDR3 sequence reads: CASSQGQGTDTQYF. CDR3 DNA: TGCGCCAGCAGCCAGGGGCAGGGAACAGATACGCAGTATTTT. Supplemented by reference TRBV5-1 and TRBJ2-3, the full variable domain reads KAGVTQTPRYLIKTRGQQVTLSCSPISGHRSVSWYQQTPGQGLQFLFEYFSETQRNKGNFPGRFSGRQFSNSRSEMNVSTLELGDSALYLCASSQGQGTDTQYFGPGTRLTVL.

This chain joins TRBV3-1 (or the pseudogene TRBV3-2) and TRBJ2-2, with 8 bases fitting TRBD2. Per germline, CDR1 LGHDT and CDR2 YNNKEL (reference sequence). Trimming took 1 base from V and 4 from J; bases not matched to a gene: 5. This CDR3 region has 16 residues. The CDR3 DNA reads TGTGCCAGCAGCCAAGTGGGGCGGGGGGCCACCGGGGAGCTGTTTTTT. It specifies CASSQVGRGATGELFF.

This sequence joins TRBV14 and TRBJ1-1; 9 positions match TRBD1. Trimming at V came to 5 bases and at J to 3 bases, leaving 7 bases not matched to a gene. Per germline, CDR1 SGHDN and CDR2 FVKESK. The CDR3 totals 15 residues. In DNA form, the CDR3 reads TGTGCCAGCAGCGGCCGGGACAGGGACTACACTGAAGCTTTCTTT. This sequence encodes CASSGRDRDYTEAFF.

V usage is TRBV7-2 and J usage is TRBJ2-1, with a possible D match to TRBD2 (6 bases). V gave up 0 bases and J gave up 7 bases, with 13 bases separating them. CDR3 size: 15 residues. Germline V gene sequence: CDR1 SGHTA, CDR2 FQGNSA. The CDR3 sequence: CASSLAGTRHNEQFF. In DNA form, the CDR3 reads TGTGCCAGCAGCTTAGCCGGGACTCGCCATAATGAGCAGTTCTTC.

CDR3 nucleotide sequence: TGTGCCACCAGCAGTCCGGACAGGGCAACCTACGAGCAGTACTTC. Its translation: CATSSPDRATYEQYF. The chain uses TRBV15 and TRBJ2-7; 8 bases fit TRBD1. V dropped 3 bases and J dropped 2; count of bases not matched to a gene: 6. Germline V gives CDR1 LNHNV, CDR2 YYDKDF (reference sequence). CDR3 size: 15 residues.

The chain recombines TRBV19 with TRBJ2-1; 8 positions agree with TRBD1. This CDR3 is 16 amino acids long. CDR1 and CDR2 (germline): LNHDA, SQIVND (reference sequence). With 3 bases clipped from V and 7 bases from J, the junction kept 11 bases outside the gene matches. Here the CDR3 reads CASSIKAGTGSNEQFF. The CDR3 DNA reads TGTGCCAGTAGTATCAAAGCCGGGACAGGAAGTAATGAGCAGTTCTTC.

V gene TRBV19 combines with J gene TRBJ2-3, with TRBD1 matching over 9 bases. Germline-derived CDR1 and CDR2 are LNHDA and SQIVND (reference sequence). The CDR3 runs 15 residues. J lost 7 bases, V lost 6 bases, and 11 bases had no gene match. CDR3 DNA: TGTGCCAGTAGGAACCCGGGACAGGGACCCAATACGCAGTATTTT. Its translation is CASRNPGQGPNTQYF. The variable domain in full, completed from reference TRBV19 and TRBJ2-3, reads DGGITQSPKYLFRKEGQNVTLSCEQNLNHDAMYWYRQDPGQGLRLIYYSQIVNDFQKGDIAEGYSVSREKKESFPLTVTSAQKNPTAFYLCASRNPGQGPNTQYFGPGTRLTVL.

The CDR3 nucleotides are TGTGCCAGCAGTGAATCCCCTAGCGGGGTAAGGAACACCGGGGAGCTGTTTTTT. This codes for CASSESPSGVRNTGELFF. The chain combines TRBV25-1 with TRBJ2-2, with 9 bases lining up with TRBD2. Germline V gene sequence: CDR1 MGHDK, CDR2 SYGVNS. V lost 1 base and J lost 1; bases outside the gene matches: 7. The CDR3 extends over 18 amino acids. The full variable domain, rest sourced from reference TRBV25-1 and TRBJ2-2, is EADIYQTPRYLVIGTGKKITLECSQTMGHDKMYWYQQDPGMELHLIHYSYGVNSTEKGDLSSESTVSRIRTEHFPLTLESARPSHTSQYLCASSESPSGVRNTGELFFGEGSRLTVL.

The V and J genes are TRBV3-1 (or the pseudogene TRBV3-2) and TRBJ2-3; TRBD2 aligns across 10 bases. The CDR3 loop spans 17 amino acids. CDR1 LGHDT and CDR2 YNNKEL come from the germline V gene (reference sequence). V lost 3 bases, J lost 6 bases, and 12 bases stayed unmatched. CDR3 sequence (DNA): TGTGCCAGCAGCCACCTTAGGGGTAGCGGGAGGTCCGATACGCAGTATTTT. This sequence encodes CASSHLRGSGRSDTQYF.

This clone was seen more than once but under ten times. CDR3 sequence (DNA): TGTGCCAGCAGTGGAGGGGGGACTAACTCCTACGAGCAGTACTTC. Encoded protein: CASSGGGTNSYEQYF. The rearrangement joins TRBV2 to TRBJ2-7; D possibly corresponds to TRBD2 (7 bases). CDR3 length: 15 residues. Trimming shortened V by 4 bases and J by 0 bases, and 13 bases separated the two germline ends. Germline V gene lookup returns CDR1 SNHLY and CDR2 FYNNEI. Based on the CDR3 plus reference TRBV2 and TRBJ2-7, the full variable domain is EPEVTQTPSHQVTQMGQEVILRCVPISNHLYFYWYRQILGQKVEFLVSFYNNEISEKSEIFDDQFSVERPDGSNFTLKIRSTKLEDSAMYFCASSGGGTNSYEQYFGPGTRLTVT.